A selection of T cell receptor beta chains follows, all from one sample in a study of CD8 T cells in Susac syndrome. Via MiXCR, TCRdb re-called the immunoSEQ multiplex PCR reads, giving one row per CDR3 protein. The sample carries some 140,000 distinct CDR3 sequences, approximately 89% recorded once. The sample taken for sequencing was CD8+ T cells from PBMCs. Receptors were obtained from a human donor with multiple sclerosis. Each CDR3 is given with its conserved first and last residue. A D gene is named only where the DNA matches it firmly. Rows give clone size only sometimes, using once, few, many, or a class for an expanded clone.

cdr3_length	v_call	j_call	clone_size	d_call	cdr3_aa	cdr3_nt
16	TRBV3-1	TRBJ1-2	-	-	CASSQDRPLQRDGYTF	TGTGCCAGCAGCCAAGATCGGCCATTACAAAGAGATGGCTACACCTTC
11	TRBV27	TRBJ2-3	-	-	CASSLFDTQYF	TGTGCCAGCAGTTTGTTTGATACGCAGTATTTT
20	TRBV4-1	TRBJ2-4	once	-	CASSQEGGLLNTLAKNIQYF	TGCGCCAGCAGCCAAGAGGGAGGACTATTAAACACCCTAGCCAAAAACATTCAGTACTTC
16	TRBV7-9	TRBJ1-5	-	-	CASSSMDEIGNQPQHF	TGTGCCAGCAGCTCTATGGACGAAATCGGAAATCAGCCCCAGCATTTT
13	TRBV19	TRBJ1-1	once	-	CASALVGGTEAFF	TGTGCCAGTGCTCTGGTGGGTGGCACTGAAGCTTTCTTT
15	TRBV12-3/TRBV12-4	TRBJ1-5	-	-	CASRARGPGNQPQHF	TGTGCCAGCAGGGCGCGGGGGCCTGGCAATCAGCCCCAGCATTTT
16	TRBV4-2	TRBJ2-7	-	-	CASSQEGSGLSYEQYF	TGTGCCAGCAGCCAAGAGGGCAGCGGCCTCTCCTACGAGCAGTACTTC
12	TRBV29-1	TRBJ2-2	once	-	CSVVGHTGELFF	TGCAGCGTGGTTGGCCACACCGGGGAGCTGTTTTTT
9	TRBV27	TRBJ2-5	-	-	CANEETQYF	TGTGCCAACGAAGAGACCCAGTACTTC
17	TRBV4-1	TRBJ2-7	-	TRBD2	CASSQGSRAGGGYEQYF	TGCGCCAGCAGCCAAGGGTCTAGAGCGGGAGGAGGCTACGAGCAGTACTTC
15	TRBV12-5	TRBJ1-6	-	-	CASGGGYEHNSPLHF	TGTGCTAGTGGGGGAGGATACGAGCATAATTCACCCCTCCACTTT
13	TRBV28	TRBJ1-1	once	-	CASSWTAGSEAFF	TGTGCCAGCAGTTGGACAGCAGGGTCTGAAGCTTTCTTT
13	TRBV20-1	TRBJ2-7	-	TRBD2	CSAPGLADYEQYF	TGCAGTGCCCCGGGACTAGCGGACTACGAGCAGTACTTC
14	TRBV28	TRBJ2-1	-	TRBD2	CASSLREVDNEQFF	TGTGCCAGCAGTTTACGGGAGGTAGACAATGAGCAGTTCTTC
10	TRBV28	TRBJ1-2	-	-	CASRDYGYTF	TGTGCCAGCAGGGACTATGGCTACACCTTC
15	TRBV4-1	TRBJ2-1	-	-	CASSQDSPNYNEQFF	TGCGCCAGCAGCCAAGATTCCCCCAACTACAATGAGCAGTTCTTC
15	TRBV27	TRBJ1-4	-	-	CASSPQTTTNEKLFF	TGTGCCAGCTCACCCCAGACGACAACTAATGAAAAACTGTTTTTT
15	TRBV28	TRBJ2-6	-	-	CASGARGFGANVLTF	TGTGCCAGCGGAGCGAGGGGTTTTGGGGCCAACGTCCTGACTTTC
11	TRBV29-1	TRBJ2-7	-	-	CSVEVGIEQYF	TGCAGCGTTGAAGTGGGGATTGAGCAGTACTTC
13	TRBV5-1	TRBJ1-1	-	-	CASSLSPETEAFF	TGCGCCAGCAGCTTAAGCCCCGAGACTGAAGCTTTCTTT
12	TRBV29-1	TRBJ2-7	-	-	CSVESGAHEQYF	TGCAGCGTTGAATCGGGGGCGCATGAGCAGTACTTC
13	TRBV27	TRBJ1-5	-	-	CASSLRAYQPQHF	TGTGCCAGCAGTTTGAGGGCTTATCAGCCCCAGCATTTT
12	TRBV19	TRBJ1-2	-	-	CAIRFKAESYTF	TGTGCCATCAGGTTCAAGGCCGAGTCGTACACCTTC
15	TRBV7-6	TRBJ1-2	once	TRBD1	CASSPGTGEPYGYTF	TGTGCCAGCAGCCCCGGGACAGGGGAACCCTATGGCTACACCTTC
16	TRBV27	TRBJ2-7	-	TRBD1	CASSLTPGQVSYEQYF	TGTGCCAGCAGTTTAACTCCGGGACAGGTCTCCTACGAGCAGTACTTC
12	TRBV12-5	TRBJ2-3	-	-	CASGSSTDTQYF	TGTGCTAGTGGCTCTAGCACAGATACGCAGTATTTT
14	TRBV5-6	TRBJ2-7	-	-	CASSLQGGGNEQYF	TGTGCCAGCAGCCTACAGGGCGGAGGGAACGAGCAGTACTTC
15	TRBV12-3/TRBV12-4	TRBJ1-5	-	-	CASSLVWDSNQPQHF	TGTGCCAGCAGTTTAGTTTGGGACTCAAATCAGCCCCAGCATTTT
17	TRBV14	TRBJ2-5	-	-	CASSQEGAVRVQETQYF	TGTGCCAGCAGCCAAGAAGGAGCCGTACGGGTTCAAGAGACCCAGTACTTC
19	TRBV4-2	TRBJ2-5	few	-	CASSQDFSVGRISGETQYF	TGTGCCAGCAGCCAAGATTTCTCGGTCGGACGGATCTCGGGGGAGACCCAGTACTTC
17	TRBV12-3/TRBV12-4	TRBJ2-7	-	TRBD2	CASSLVLGLASWYEQYF	TGTGCCAGCAGTTTAGTGCTAGGACTAGCTTCTTGGTACGAGCAGTACTTC
15	TRBV27	TRBJ1-2	-	TRBD1	CASSRTGLSPFRYTF	TGTGCCAGCAGCCGGACAGGGCTCTCCCCTTTTCGCTACACCTTC
15	TRBV3-1	TRBJ2-2	-	-	CASSAESLNTGELFF	TGTGCCAGCAGCGCGGAGAGTCTAAACACCGGGGAGCTGTTTTTT
15	TRBV5-4	TRBJ2-7	once	TRBD1	CASSAAGQGRYEQYF	TGTGCCAGCAGTGCCGCGGGACAGGGACGTTACGAGCAGTACTTC
14	TRBV6-1	TRBJ2-7	few	TRBD2	CASTWTSGAYEQYF	TGTGCCAGCACCTGGACTAGCGGAGCCTACGAGCAGTACTTC
15	TRBV9	TRBJ2-5	-	TRBD2	CASSVGAGGTETQYF	TGTGCCAGCAGCGTAGGAGCGGGAGGTACAGAGACCCAGTACTTC
12	TRBV12-3/TRBV12-4	TRBJ2-3	-	-	CASSWGVDTQYF	TGTGCCAGCAGTTGGGGGGTGGATACGCAGTATTTT
15	TRBV4-2	TRBJ1-3	-	-	CASSQEVGAGNTIYF	TGTGCCAGCAGCCAAGAAGTGGGGGCAGGAAACACCATATATTTT
15	TRBV5-6	TRBJ1-5	-	TRBD1	CASSLGGQVNQPQHF	TGTGCCAGCAGCTTGGGGGGACAGGTAAATCAGCCCCAGCATTTT
15	TRBV28	TRBJ2-7	-	-	CASSIPGVSSYEQYF	TGTGCCAGCAGTATACCGGGCGTCAGCTCCTACGAGCAGTACTTC
16	TRBV19	TRBJ2-6	-	-	CASRRQPISGANVLTF	TGTGCCAGTCGGAGACAGCCTATCTCTGGGGCCAACGTCCTGACTTTC
15	TRBV29-1	TRBJ2-3	-	-	CSVEEGAGSTDTQYF	TGCAGCGTTGAAGAAGGCGCAGGCAGCACAGATACGCAGTATTTT
13	TRBV19	TRBJ1-2	-	-	CASSIHRADGYTF	TGTGCCAGTAGTATCCACAGGGCGGATGGCTACACCTTC
18	TRBV3-1	TRBJ2-7	-	TRBD1	CASSQAPGQLAGSYEQYF	TGTGCCAGCAGCCAAGCACCGGGACAGCTCGCAGGCTCCTACGAGCAGTACTTC
12	TRBV30	TRBJ1-4	-	-	CAWSSLNEKLFF	TGTGCCTGGAGTTCCCTTAATGAAAAACTGTTTTTT
11	TRBV6-6	TRBJ1-2	-	-	CASSYSSNYTF	TGTGCCAGCAGTTACTCGTCGAACTACACCTTC
13	TRBV28	TRBJ2-7	-	TRBD1	CASTPDRGQKQYF	TGTGCCAGCACCCCGGACAGGGGGCAAAAGCAGTACTTC
16	TRBV5-6	TRBJ2-2	-	TRBD2	CAREEGTSGMTGELFF	TGTGCCAGAGAGGAAGGGACTAGCGGAATGACCGGGGAGCTGTTTTTT